These 6 T cell receptor beta chains were sequenced from one sample in a study of shared clonotypes between healthy human individuals. Generated by immunoSEQ multiplex PCR, the TCRdb table keeps only in-frame clones and is missing some. The profile shows under 850,000 clones, 92% of them singletons. CD8 cells classed as naive were CD45RO-negative and positively selected for CCR7, excluding terminally differentiated effector memory CD45RA+ cells. The specimen sequenced was naive CD8+ T cells sorted from blood. The receptors were sampled from a man aged 30 to 39 in good health.

The chain carries TRBV21-1 and TRBJ2-1; the table calls TRBD2, which could not be checked here. TRBV21-1 is shown as a pseudogene. The CDR3 is 20 residues long. The DNA of the CDR3 is TGTGCCAGCAGCAAAGCGCTCGAGCGGGAGATGTCCCCTCCCTACAATGAGCAGTTCTTC. Translating gives CASSKALEREMSPPYNEQFF.

V gene TRBV7-2 combines with J gene TRBJ2-1; TRBD1 aligns across 7 bases. CDR1 is SGHTA, CDR2 FQGNSA, per germline. With 1 base clipped from V and 8 bases from J, the junction kept 17 bases outside the gene matches. This CDR3 has 18 residues. In DNA form, the CDR3 reads TGTGCCAGCAGCTTAGGTACCGAAGACGGACAGGTTGCTTATGAGCAGTTCTTC. Protein product: CASSLGTEDGQVAYEQFF.

This chain uses TRBV11-2 with TRBJ2-3; 7 bases are shared with TRBD1. The CDR3 spans 15 residues. Germline values: CDR1 SGHAT, CDR2 FQNNGV. After removal of 2 bases from V and 4 bases from J, the junction contained 6 bases not matched to a gene. CDR3 nucleotides: TGTGCCAGCAGCTTATTGAGTCAGGGGGCAGATACGCAGTATTTT. This translates into CASSLLSQGADTQYF.

The chain combines TRBV15 with TRBJ2-1, with D maybe TRBD2 (6 bases). V lost 8 bases and J lost 8, with 19 bases in between. The CDR3 spans 14 residues. Germline CDR1 reads LNHNV; CDR2 reads YYDKDF (reference sequence). This chain's CDR3 is CATWPGETTYEQFF. The CDR3 nucleotides are TGTGCCACCTGGCCGGGAGAAACCACGTATGAGCAGTTCTTC.

This chain joins TRBV7-9 and TRBJ2-2; 10 nucleotides align to TRBD2. CDR3 size: 18 residues. V gave up 2 bases and J gave up 3 bases; unmatched junction bases: 9. Germline V gene lookup returns CDR1 SEHNR and CDR2 FQNEAQ (reference sequence). The CDR3 DNA reads TGTGCCAGCAGCTTAAAAACTAGCGGGGATGGGGACACCGGGGAGCTGTTTTTT. It codes for CASSLKTSGDGDTGELFF. Full variable domain (outside the CDR3, taken from reference TRBV7-9 and TRBJ2-2): DTGVSQNPRHKITKRGQNVTFRCDPISEHNRLYWYRQTLGQGPEFLTYFQNEAQLEKSRLLSDRFSAERPKGSFSTLEIQRTEQGDSAMYLCASSLKTSGDGDTGELFFGEGSRLTVL.

The V call is TRBV7-8, the J call TRBJ2-7, with D possibly being TRBD2 (6 bases). CDR1 is SGHVS and CDR2 is FQNEAQ in the germline V gene. The CDR3 spans 14 residues. Trimming stripped 4 bases from V and 2 bases from J, with 12 bases between. Here the CDR3 reads CASSSDRTTYEQYF. CDR3 DNA sequence: TGTGCCAGCAGCTCCGACCGGACTACCTACGAGCAGTACTTC.